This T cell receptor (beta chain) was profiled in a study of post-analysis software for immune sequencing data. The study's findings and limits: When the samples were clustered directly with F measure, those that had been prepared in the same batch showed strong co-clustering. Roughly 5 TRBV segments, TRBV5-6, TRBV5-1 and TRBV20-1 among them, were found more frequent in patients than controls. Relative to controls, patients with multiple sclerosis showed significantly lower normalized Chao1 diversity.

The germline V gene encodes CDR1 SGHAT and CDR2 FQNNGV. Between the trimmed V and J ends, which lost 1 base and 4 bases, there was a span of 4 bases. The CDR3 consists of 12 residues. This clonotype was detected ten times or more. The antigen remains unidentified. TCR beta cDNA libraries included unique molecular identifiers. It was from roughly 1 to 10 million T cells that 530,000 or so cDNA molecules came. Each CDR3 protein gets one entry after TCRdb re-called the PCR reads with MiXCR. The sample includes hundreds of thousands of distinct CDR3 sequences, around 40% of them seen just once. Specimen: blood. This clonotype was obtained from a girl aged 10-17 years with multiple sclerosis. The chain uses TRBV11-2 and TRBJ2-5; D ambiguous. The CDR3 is CASSLAPETQYF. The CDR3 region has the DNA TGTGCCAGCAGCTTAGCTCCAGAGACCCAGTACTTC. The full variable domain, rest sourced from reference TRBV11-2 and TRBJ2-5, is EAGVAQSPRYKIIEKRQSVAFWCNPISGHATLYWYQQILGQGPKLLIQFQNNGVVDDSQLPKDRFSAERLKGVDSTLKIQPAKLEDSAVYLCASSLAPETQYFGPGTRLLVL.